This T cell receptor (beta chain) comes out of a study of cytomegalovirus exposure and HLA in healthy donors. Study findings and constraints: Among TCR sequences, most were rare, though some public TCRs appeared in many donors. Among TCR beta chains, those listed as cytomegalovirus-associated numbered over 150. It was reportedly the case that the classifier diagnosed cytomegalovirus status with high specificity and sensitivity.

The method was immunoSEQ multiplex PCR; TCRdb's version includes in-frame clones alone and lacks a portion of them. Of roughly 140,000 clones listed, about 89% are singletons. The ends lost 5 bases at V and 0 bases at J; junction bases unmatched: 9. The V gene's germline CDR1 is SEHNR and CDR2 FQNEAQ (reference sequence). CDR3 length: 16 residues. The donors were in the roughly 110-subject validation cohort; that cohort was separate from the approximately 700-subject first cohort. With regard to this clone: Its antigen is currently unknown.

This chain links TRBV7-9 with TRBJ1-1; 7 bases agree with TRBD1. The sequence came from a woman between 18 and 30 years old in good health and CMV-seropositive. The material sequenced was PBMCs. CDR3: CASSPTGTALNTEAFF. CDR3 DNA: TGTGCCAGCAGCCCAACCGGGACAGCTTTGAACACTGAAGCTTTCTTT.